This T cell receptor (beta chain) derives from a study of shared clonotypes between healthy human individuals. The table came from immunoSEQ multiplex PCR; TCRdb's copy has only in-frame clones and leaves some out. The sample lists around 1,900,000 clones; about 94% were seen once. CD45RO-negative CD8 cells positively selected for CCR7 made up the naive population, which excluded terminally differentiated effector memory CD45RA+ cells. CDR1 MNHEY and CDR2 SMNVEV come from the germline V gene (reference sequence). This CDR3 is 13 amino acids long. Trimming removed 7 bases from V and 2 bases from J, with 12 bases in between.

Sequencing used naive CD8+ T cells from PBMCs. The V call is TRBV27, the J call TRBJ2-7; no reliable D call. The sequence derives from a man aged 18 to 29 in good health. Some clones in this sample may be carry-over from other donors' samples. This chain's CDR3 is CASMNSVAYEQYF. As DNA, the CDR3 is TGTGCCAGCATGAACAGCGTAGCCTACGAGCAGTACTTC.